These 22 T cell receptor beta chains originate from one sample sequenced in a study of blood T cells in healthy people across ages. Combining a sample-barcoded 5' primer with a J-beta primer mix, a second PCR ran for 7 to 11 cycles. TCRdb passed the 5' RACE reads through MiXCR, listing each CDR3 protein once. The sample lists under 2 million distinct CDR3 sequences, around 35% occurring once. Sequencing was carried out using blood. These receptors came from a young woman in good health.

V and J are TRBV21-1 and TRBJ2-5. TRBV21-1 is labeled a pseudogene. CDR3 size: 14 residues. The CDR3 DNA follows: TGTGCCAGCAGCACCAGTCTAGAGTTAGAGACCCAGTACTTC. Residues: CASSTSLELETQYF.

This chain joins TRBV3-1 and TRBJ1-2; TRBD1 matches at 7 bases. V trimming: 3 bases; J trimming: 2 bases; junction bases outside the gene matches: 12. CDR1 and CDR2 from the germline V gene are LGHDT and YNNKEL (reference sequence). The CDR3 length is 17 residues. The CDR3: CASSHTGTVLANYGYTF. In DNA form, the CDR3 reads TGTGCCAGCAGCCACACAGGGACAGTCCTAGCCAACTATGGCTACACCTTC.

This clonotype was seen a handful of times. J is TRBJ2-7 and V is TRBV7-2; 12 nucleotides align to TRBD1. With V trimmed by 5 bases and J by 12 bases, 14 bases remained unmatched. The CDR3 sequence is 15 residues long. Germline CDR1 SGHTA, CDR2 FQGNSA. CDR3 residues: CASSPPGQGANTRYF. In nucleotides, the CDR3 is TGTGCCAGCAGCCCTCCGGGACAGGGGGCCAACACCCGGTACTTC.

There are a few counts of this clonotype. CDR3 residues: CSVTTGGTGYTF. The DNA for the CDR3 is TGCAGCGTGACTACAGGGGGCACCGGCTACACCTTC. The chain couples TRBV29-1 to TRBJ1-2, with 9 bases fitting TRBD1. This CDR3 spans 12 amino acids. V was clipped by 6 bases and J by 8 bases; unmatched bases: 7. Germline values: CDR1 SQVTM, CDR2 ANQGSEA.

This chain joins TRBV28 and TRBJ2-2, with no clear D. CDR3 length equals 17 residues. Germline CDR1 reads MDHEN; CDR2 reads SYDVKM. Deletions cut 5 bases from V and 0 bases from J, with 16 bases between. CDR3 region: CASSHPTSSSNTGELFF. CDR3 DNA sequence: TGTGCCAGCAGTCACCCGACAAGTTCTTCGAACACCGGGGAGCTGTTTTTT.

The rearrangement joins TRBV3-1 to TRBJ1-2, with D maybe TRBD1 (6 bases). CDR1 LGHDT and CDR2 YNNKEL come from the germline V gene (reference sequence). Trimming removed 1 base from V and 4 bases from J, with 13 bases in between. The CDR3 runs to 15 residues. The CDR3 loop reads CASSQGTADLYGYTF. CDR3 bases: TGTGCCAGCAGCCAAGGGACAGCGGATCTCTATGGCTACACCTTC.

This clonotype was counted only a few times. The V call is TRBV15, the J call TRBJ2-5, with a weak D call TRBD1 (5 bases). V gave up 4 bases and J gave up 3 bases, with 15 bases separating them. The CDR3 covers 15 residues. Germline loops: CDR1 LNHNV, CDR2 YYDKDF (reference sequence). The CDR3 loop reads CATSIGLGREETQYF. The CDR3 DNA is TGTGCCACCAGCATCGGCCTGGGCAGGGAAGAGACCCAGTACTTC.

This clonotype was counted between two and nine times. The V and J genes are TRBV6-2 or TRBV6-3 and TRBJ2-1; tentatively, D is TRBD1 (6 bases). Between the trimmed V and J ends, which lost 2 bases and 10 bases, there was a span of 18 bases. Germline-derived CDR1 and CDR2 are MNHEY and SVGEGT. The CDR3 totals 15 residues. CDR3: CASSYPVAGVREQFF. Written as DNA, the CDR3 is TGTGCCAGCAGTTACCCCGTCGCAGGGGTACGCGAGCAGTTCTTC.

This clonotype showed up just a few times. V is TRBV5-4 and J is TRBJ2-7, with D maybe TRBD1 (6 bases). Trimming took 2 bases from V and 5 from J, leaving 8 bases between them. CDR1 and CDR2 from the germline V gene are SGHNT and YYREEE (reference sequence). The CDR3 extends over 12 amino acids. CDR3 residues: CASSFHRDEQYF. CDR3 nucleotide sequence: TGTGCCAGCAGCTTCCACAGGGACGAGCAGTACTTC. Supplemented by reference TRBV5-4 and TRBJ2-7, the full variable domain reads ETGVTQSPTHLIKTRGQQVTLRCSSQSGHNTVSWYQQALGQGPQFIFQYYREEENGRGNFPPRFSGLQFPNYSSELNVNALELDDSALYLCASSFHRDEQYFGPGTRLTVT.

J is TRBJ2-5 and V is TRBV2, with D possibly TRBD2 on 7 matching bases. This CDR3 comprises 15 residues. Between the trimmed V and J ends, which lost 7 bases and 4 bases, there was a span of 19 bases. Germline V gene lookup returns CDR1 SNHLY and CDR2 FYNNEI. The CDR3 spells CASTPSGGGGETQYF. The CDR3 nucleotides are TGTGCCAGCACTCCTTCCGGGGGCGGGGGAGAGACCCAGTACTTC.

J is TRBJ2-1 and V is TRBV20-1, with 7 positions matching TRBD1. Trimming at V came to 5 bases and at J to 4 bases, leaving 11 bases not matched to a gene. Germline CDR1 and CDR2: DFQATT and SNEGSKA (reference sequence). This CDR3 contains 15 residues. The CDR3 loop is CSAPETGKRYNEQFF. CDR3 nucleotides: TGCAGTGCTCCGGAGACAGGGAAAAGATACAATGAGCAGTTCTTC.

This clonotype was counted between two and nine times. The genes are TRBV4-1 and TRBJ1-2, with 7 bases that match TRBD1. V lost 2 bases, J lost 5 bases, and 8 bases stayed unmatched. The CDR3 runs 15 residues. Per germline, CDR1 MGHRA and CDR2 YSYEKL. This chain's CDR3 is CASSQSRGGGYGYTF. As DNA, the CDR3 is TGCGCCAGCAGCCAAAGCAGGGGGGGTGGGTATGGCTACACCTTC.

Points on this clonotype: Its ends do not fully match the called genes, so a read error is possible. The chain carries TRBV20-1 and TRBJ2-5; 13 bases are a match to TRBD2. The CDR3 contains 17 residues. Looked up from germline, CDR1 is DFQATT and CDR2 is SNEGSKA (reference sequence). Written as DNA, the CDR3 is TGCAATGCTAGAGAGAGTCGGACTAGCGGGAGCGGAGAGACCCAGTACTTC. This codes for CNARESRTSGSGETQYF.

This clonotype has more than one count but fewer than ten. The chain has TRBV4-1 and TRBJ1-4; 8 bases are a match to TRBD1. Germline CDR1 reads MGHRA; CDR2 reads YSYEKL. V gave up 1 base and J gave up 7 bases; unmatched junction bases: 5. The CDR3 is 15 amino acids. The CDR3 spells CASSQGTGRGEKLFF. CDR3 nucleotide sequence: TGCGCCAGCAGCCAAGGGACAGGGCGAGGTGAAAAACTGTTTTTT.

The rearrangement joins TRBV14 to TRBJ2-1; tentatively, D is TRBD1 or TRBD2 (6 bases each). Trimming pared 3 bases from V and 8 bases from J, leaving 17 bases between. In germline, CDR1 is SGHDN, CDR2 FVKESK. The CDR3 loop spans 15 amino acids. Here the CDR3 DNA reads TGTGCCAGCAGCCACATCAATGAGGGGGGTTATGAGCAGTTCTTC. Its protein is CASSHINEGGYEQFF.

This clonotype occurred many times. The V and J genes are TRBV7-3 and TRBJ2-3, with TRBD1 as a possible D gene (6 bases). The CDR3 has 16 amino acids. CDR1 is SGHTA, CDR2 FQGTGA, per germline. V lost 2 bases, J lost 3 bases, and 15 bases lay in between. CDR3 coding DNA: TGTGCCAGCAGCTTACGTGGGGGCTTCGGGACAGATACGCAGTATTTT. Residues: CASSLRGGFGTDTQYF.

This clonotype was observed a few times. V gene TRBV7-3 combines with J gene TRBJ1-2, with unresolved D. The CDR3 totals 13 residues. CDR1 and CDR2 from the germline V gene are SGHTA and FQGTGA. V lost 2 bases and J lost 4, with 8 bases in between. This CDR3 reads CASSLQHGYGYTF. The DNA for the CDR3 is TGTGCCAGCAGCTTACAGCACGGCTATGGCTACACCTTC.

The genes are TRBV10-3 and TRBJ2-3, with 7 positions matching TRBD1. V was pared by 8 bases and J by 6 bases, with 8 bases of the junction left unmatched. The CDR3 has 13 amino acids. The germline V gene has CDR1 ENHRY and CDR2 SYGVKD. The CDR3 sequence is CAISTGTADTQYF. The DNA of the CDR3 is TGTGCCATCTCAACCGGGACAGCCGATACGCAGTATTTT.

The chain uses TRBV7-8 and TRBJ2-5; D perhaps matches TRBD2 (6 bases). The V end was cut by 5 bases, the J end by 1 base, with 11 bases between. CDR3 length: 14 residues. Germline lookup yields CDR1 SGHVS and CDR2 FQNEAQ. CDR3 nucleotides: TGTGCCAGCAGCCTCGGACTACTCCAAGAGACCCAGTACTTC. Translation gives CASSLGLLQETQYF.

This clonotype was detected only a few times. The chain uses TRBV20-1 and TRBJ2-5; 8 bases line up with TRBD1. The trim removed 7 bases at V and 13 bases at J, leaving 2 bases unmatched. The CDR3 runs 8 residues. Germline assignment: CDR1 DFQATT and CDR2 SNEGSKA (reference sequence). The CDR3 DNA is TGCAGTGAAGGGACAGGGTACTTC. Residues: CSEGTGYF.

The rearrangement links TRBV7-8 to TRBJ2-5, with no clear D. Near its end, the DNA agrees better with TRBJ2-7, so the J call may be wrong. The length of the CDR3 is 15 residues. The germline V gene has CDR1 SGHVS and CDR2 FQNEAQ. CDR3 bases: TGTGCCAGCAGCCCAGAGTCCGGTACCTTCTACGAGCAGTACTTC. Amino acids: CASSPESGTFYEQYF.

The J gene is TRBJ2-7, the V gene TRBV2; D call uncertain. This CDR3 comprises 15 residues. Germline V gene lookup returns CDR1 SNHLY and CDR2 FYNNEI. V lost 1 base and J lost 4, with 14 bases in between. The chain's CDR3 is CASSEGVDATYEQYF. CDR3 DNA: TGTGCCAGCAGTGAAGGGGTGGATGCGACATACGAGCAGTACTTC.